A single sample is the source of the 23 T cell receptor beta chains below, sequenced in a study of identical twins. TCRdb recomputed calls from the 5' RACE reads with MiXCR, one row per CDR3 protein. Of about 700,000 distinct CDR3 sequences in the sample, approximately 6% were seen once. The sequenced sample was naive T cells sorted from blood. The receptor set was obtained from a man aged 18 to 29 in good health.

This clonotype was counted between two and nine times. The chain is built from TRBV20-1 and TRBJ2-7; 9 positions match TRBD2. The CDR3 runs to 17 residues. The V and J ends lost 3 bases and 2 bases, in that order; junction bases with no gene match: 14. Looked up from germline, CDR1 is DFQATT and CDR2 is SNEGSKA (reference sequence). DNA for the CDR3: TGCAGTGCTAGGCCGAAGGGGCTAGCGGGGTTACCCTACGAGCAGTACTTC. This sequence encodes CSARPKGLAGLPYEQYF.

At least ten counts were recorded for this clonotype. CDR3 in amino acids: CASSPGQGGADTQYF. The CDR3, as DNA: TGTGCCAGCAGTCCGGGACAGGGAGGCGCAGATACGCAGTATTTT. The rearrangement joins TRBV27 to TRBJ2-3, with 9 nucleotides matching TRBD1. The CDR3 consists of 15 residues. J gave up 4 bases and V 5 bases, and 7 bases lay outside the gene matches. Germline assignment: CDR1 MNHEY and CDR2 SMNVEV (reference sequence).

This clonotype was picked up many times. The chain couples TRBV7-2 to TRBJ2-7; TRBD1 matches 7 bases. V was pared by 2 bases and J by 5 bases, with 6 bases of the junction left unmatched. The germline gives CDR1 SGHTA, CDR2 FQGNSA. The CDR3 length is 14 residues. The CDR3 DNA sequence: TGTGCCAGCAGCTTAAGCACAGGGGCCGACGAGCAGTACTTC. This sequence encodes CASSLSTGADEQYF.

This clonotype occurred many times. The rearrangement uses TRBV11-2 and TRBJ2-5; 12 nucleotides match TRBD1. Germline trimming cut 4 bases from V and 5 bases from J; bases unmatched to any gene: 8. This CDR3 is 16 amino acids long. Germline loops: CDR1 SGHAT, CDR2 FQNNGV. The DNA of the CDR3 is TGTGCCAGCAGCTCTATACGGGACAGGGGGCGGGAGACCCAGTACTTC. It specifies CASSSIRDRGRETQYF. Full variable domain (outside the CDR3, taken from reference TRBV11-2 and TRBJ2-5): EAGVAQSPRYKIIEKRQSVAFWCNPISGHATLYWYQQILGQGPKLLIQFQNNGVVDDSQLPKDRFSAERLKGVDSTLKIQPAKLEDSAVYLCASSSIRDRGRETQYFGPGTRLLVL.

This clonotype appeared many times. The V and J genes are TRBV20-1 and TRBJ1-3; D remains unclear. Germline-derived CDR1 and CDR2 are DFQATT and SNEGSKA (reference sequence). The germline V and J ends were trimmed by 6 bases and 1 base, with 7 bases remaining between them. The CDR3 runs 12 residues. The CDR3 loop reads CSALVSGNTIYF. The CDR3 bases are TGCAGTGCATTGGTGTCTGGAAACACCATATATTTT.

There are many counts of this clonotype. V is TRBV10-3 and J is TRBJ2-7, with TRBD2 identical over 9 bases. CDR1 and CDR2 (germline): ENHRY, SYGVKD. The CDR3 totals 14 residues. V shed 11 bases and J 2 bases; nucleotides not matched to a gene: 10. CDR3 DNA sequence: TGTGCCCTCTCCCTAGCGGGGAGACCCTACGAGCAGTACTTC. Translated, it gives CALSLAGRPYEQYF.

The table lists this clonotype with a few counts. This chain links TRBV5-1 with TRBJ1-4; possibly TRBD1 for D (5 bases). Trimming left V 0 bases short and J 4 bases short, with 7 bases between. CDR1 and CDR2 from the germline V gene are SGHRS and YFSETQ. There are 14 residues in the CDR3. The CDR3 DNA sequence: TGCGCCAGCAGCTTGGACAGGAATAATGAAAAACTGTTTTTT. This codes for CASSLDRNNEKLFF.

This chain links TRBV4-1 with TRBJ1-5; D remains unclear. The ends were cut back, 4 bases at V and 1 base at J, with 11 bases in the middle. CDR1 and CDR2 (germline): MGHRA, YSYEKL. This CDR3 is built from 15 residues. Written as DNA, the CDR3 is TGCGCCAGCAGCCGAGTGATGGGGAGCAATCAGCCCCAGCATTTT. Translation: CASSRVMGSNQPQHF.

The table lists this clonotype with many counts. J is TRBJ2-3 and V is TRBV5-1, with 13 bases that match TRBD2. The trim removed 5 bases at V and 1 base at J, leaving 4 bases unmatched. From germline, CDR1 is SGHRS and CDR2 YFSETQ. The CDR3 consists of 16 residues. The CDR3 spells CASRGGLAGRTDTQYF. In nucleotides, the CDR3 is TGCGCCAGCAGAGGGGGACTAGCGGGACGCACAGATACGCAGTATTTT.

Ten or more counts support this clonotype. Sequence at one end of the junction differs from germline and may be a read error. The chain recombines TRBV27 with TRBJ1-4, with D maybe TRBD1 (6 bases). This CDR3 spans 14 amino acids. The germline V gene has CDR1 MNHEY and CDR2 SMNVEV (reference sequence). CDR3 amino acids: CASSPQGTTEKLFF. The CDR3 DNA follows: TGTGCCAGCAGCCCACAGGGAACTACTGAAAAACTGTTTTTT.

There are many counts of this clonotype. The V and J genes are TRBV6-1 and TRBJ2-2; 7 bases are shared with TRBD2. Unmatched junction bases numbered 9, after V lost 11 bases and J lost 6 bases. Germline loops: CDR1 MNHNS, CDR2 SASEGT. The CDR3 totals 13 residues. The CDR3, as DNA: TGTGCCGCAACAGCTGGACTAGCCGGGGAGCTGTTTTTT. Residues: CAATAGLAGELFF.

In its sample, this clonotype was seen many times. This chain joins TRBV10-3 and TRBJ2-3; 9 positions agree with TRBD1. The germline CDR1 and CDR2 sequences are ENHRY and SYGVKD. Trimming took 4 bases from V and 2 from J; bases not matched to a gene: 1. The CDR3 extends over 14 amino acids. The CDR3 loop reads CAISGTGVTDTQYF. For the CDR3, the DNA is TGTGCCATCAGTGGGACAGGGGTCACAGATACGCAGTATTTT.

V and J are TRBV7-2 and TRBJ2-7, with D perhaps TRBD1 or TRBD2 (5 bases each). The CDR3 is made up of 14 amino acids. The germline V gene has CDR1 SGHTA and CDR2 FQGNSA. Trimming shortened V by 5 bases and J by 2 bases, and 13 bases separated the two germline ends. DNA of the CDR3: TGTGCCAGCAGCGCTCGGGGCGACACCTACGAGCAGTACTTC. It translates to CASSARGDTYEQYF.

The sample holds many counts of this clonotype. This chain connects TRBV7-9 to TRBJ2-3, with 8 bases matching TRBD2. Unmatched junction bases numbered 2, after V lost 3 bases and J lost 0 bases. CDR3 length: 15 residues. Per the germline V gene, CDR1 is SEHNR and CDR2 is FQNEAQ (reference sequence). CDR3 sequence reads: CASSLTSVSTDTQYF. The CDR3 DNA sequence: TGTGCCAGCAGCTTGACTAGCGTTAGCACAGATACGCAGTATTTT.

This clonotype was counted ten times or more. The chain employs TRBV27 and TRBJ2-1; 9 bases fit TRBD2. Per the germline V gene, CDR1 is MNHEY and CDR2 is SMNVEV (reference sequence). The CDR3 sequence is 15 residues long. Trimming at V came to 6 bases and at J to 7 bases, leaving 10 bases not matched to a gene. The CDR3 reads CASSQGLARGNEQFF. DNA of the CDR3: TGTGCCAGCAGCCAGGGACTAGCCCGCGGGAATGAGCAGTTCTTC.

This clonotype was picked up many times. The rearrangement uses TRBV6-1 and TRBJ2-7; D remains unclear. The CDR3 consists of 11 residues. The germline V and J ends were trimmed by 7 bases and 3 bases, with 7 bases remaining between them. Germline V gene sequence: CDR1 MNHNS, CDR2 SASEGT. As DNA, the CDR3 is TGTGCCAGCACCTCACTCTACGAGCAGTACTTC. Translating it yields CASTSLYEQYF.

This clonotype came up many times. CDR3 nucleotide sequence: TGCAGTGCCATAGCGGATACGCAGTATTTT. This gives the protein CSAIADTQYF. The J gene is TRBJ2-3, the V gene TRBV20-1; D may be TRBD2 (5 bases). V gave up 6 bases and J gave up 6 bases, with 7 bases separating them. Germline V gene sequence: CDR1 DFQATT, CDR2 SNEGSKA (reference sequence). CDR3 length equals 10 residues.

The J gene is TRBJ2-7, the V gene TRBV4-1; no clear D gene. The CDR3 runs 15 residues. V was trimmed by 4 bases and J by 0 bases, leaving 13 bases between them. Per germline, CDR1 MGHRA and CDR2 YSYEKL. The CDR3 loop is CASSPTVAPSYEQYF. The CDR3 region has the DNA TGCGCCAGCAGCCCCACGGTCGCCCCCTCCTACGAGCAGTACTTC.

The J gene is TRBJ2-6, the V gene TRBV11-2; D gene uncertain. From germline, CDR1 is SGHAT and CDR2 FQNNGV. The V end lost 6 bases, the J end lost 0 bases, and 9 bases lay between the germline ends. This CDR3 spans 15 amino acids. CDR3 amino acids: CASRGLPSGANVLTF. CDR3 coding DNA: TGTGCCAGCAGGGGCCTACCCTCTGGGGCCAACGTCCTGACTTTC. The variable domain in full, completed from reference TRBV11-2 and TRBJ2-6, reads EAGVAQSPRYKIIEKRQSVAFWCNPISGHATLYWYQQILGQGPKLLIQFQNNGVVDDSQLPKDRFSAERLKGVDSTLKIQPAKLEDSAVYLCASRGLPSGANVLTFGAGSRLTVL.

There are many counts of this clonotype. The V and J genes are TRBV25-1 and TRBJ1-1; weak D call: TRBD1 (6 bases). This CDR3 region has 13 residues. V lost 6 bases, J lost 3 bases, and 11 bases lay in between. The germline gives CDR1 MGHDK, CDR2 SYGVNS. The CDR3 sequence is CASRLPGDTEAFF. In DNA, the CDR3 is TGTGCCAGCAGGCTCCCAGGGGACACTGAAGCTTTCTTT.

This clonotype was detected ten times or more. This chain joins TRBV11-1 and TRBJ1-4, with D perhaps matching TRBD1 (6 bases). Germline lookup yields CDR1 SGHAT and CDR2 FQDESV (reference sequence). The CDR3 is 18 amino acids. The V and J ends lost 0 bases and 5 bases respectively, with 19 bases between them. The CDR3 protein is CASSLARQDFRWNEKLFF. CDR3 nucleotides: TGTGCCAGCAGCTTAGCACGACAGGATTTCAGATGGAATGAAAAACTGTTTTTT.

This clonotype was observed many times. The chain recombines TRBV4-2 with TRBJ2-2; D is perhaps TRBD1 or TRBD2 (5 bases each). Germline loops: CDR1 LGHNA, CDR2 YNFKEQ. V was clipped by 4 bases and J by 4 bases, with 16 bases between them. The CDR3 has 16 residues. The CDR3 bases are TGTGCCAGCAGCCCTCGTGGGGCTAGCAGCACCGGGGAGCTGTTTTTT. Translated: CASSPRGASSTGELFF.

Many counts were recorded for this clonotype. The genes are TRBV24-1 and TRBJ1-1; 8 bases fit TRBD1. The CDR3 is 13 amino acids. The J segment lost 4 bases and the V segment lost 9 bases, leaving 6 bases of the junction unmatched. In germline, CDR1 is KGHDR, CDR2 SFDVKD. In nucleotides, the CDR3 is TGTGCCACCCGACACAGGGGGGGCACTGAAGCTTTCTTT. It specifies CATRHRGGTEAFF.